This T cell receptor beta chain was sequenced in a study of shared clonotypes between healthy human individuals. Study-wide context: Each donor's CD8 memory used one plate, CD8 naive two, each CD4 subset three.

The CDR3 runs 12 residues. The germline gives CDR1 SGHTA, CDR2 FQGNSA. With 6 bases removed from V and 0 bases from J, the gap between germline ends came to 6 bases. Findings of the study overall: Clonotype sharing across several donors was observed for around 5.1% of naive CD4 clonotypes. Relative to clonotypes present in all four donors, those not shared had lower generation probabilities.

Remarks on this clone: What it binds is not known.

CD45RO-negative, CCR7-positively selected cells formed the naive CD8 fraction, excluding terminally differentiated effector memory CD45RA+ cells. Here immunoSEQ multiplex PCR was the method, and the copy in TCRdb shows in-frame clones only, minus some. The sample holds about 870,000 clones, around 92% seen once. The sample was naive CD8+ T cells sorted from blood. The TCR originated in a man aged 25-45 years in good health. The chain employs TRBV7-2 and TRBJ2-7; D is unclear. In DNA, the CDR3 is TGTGCCAGCAGTTATTCCTCCTACGAGCAGTACTTC. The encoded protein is CASSYSSYEQYF.